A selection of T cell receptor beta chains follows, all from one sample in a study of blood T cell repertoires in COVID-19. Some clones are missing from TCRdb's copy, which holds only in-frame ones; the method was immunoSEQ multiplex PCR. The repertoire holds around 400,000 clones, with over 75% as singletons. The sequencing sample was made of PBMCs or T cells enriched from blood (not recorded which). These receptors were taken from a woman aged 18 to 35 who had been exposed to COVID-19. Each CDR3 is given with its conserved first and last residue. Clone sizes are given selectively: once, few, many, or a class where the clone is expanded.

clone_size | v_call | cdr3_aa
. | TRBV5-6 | CASSLAPTGDYEQYF
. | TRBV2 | CASNLPPREQYF
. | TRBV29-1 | CSAEAGAPYEQYF
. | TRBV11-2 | CASSRGIYEQYF
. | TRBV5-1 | CASSLAGTGRAYEQYF
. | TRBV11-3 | CASSLEASGELFF
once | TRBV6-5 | CASNSAGELFF
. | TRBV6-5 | CASSFSFGNNYGYTF
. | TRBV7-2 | CASSLGLAGPYEQYF
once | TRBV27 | CASSLATGGGNSPLHF
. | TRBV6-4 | CASRGYTEAFF
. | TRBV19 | CASNSQQGSIQYF
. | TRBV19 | CASRVGLSTDTQYF
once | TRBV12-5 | CASGSGVTGELFF
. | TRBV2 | CASRRGGGGNTIYF
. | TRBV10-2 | CASSGGGYNSPLHF
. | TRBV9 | CASSLDAVSNEKLFF
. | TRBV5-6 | CATSAGDPTQYF
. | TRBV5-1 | CASSSGLAGGSSYNEQFF
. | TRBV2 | CASIQQTTTNEKLFF
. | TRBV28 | CASSSYSSGVGQFF
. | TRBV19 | CASILKWGPSYNEQFF
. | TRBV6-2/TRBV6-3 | CASSRGQDYGYTF
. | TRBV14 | CASSQQGFGYTF
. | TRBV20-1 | CSASGQLDAEAFF
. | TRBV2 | CASKRTGPYNEQFF
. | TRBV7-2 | CASSSRAGGLLEQYF
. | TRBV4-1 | CASSPLVVSGAKETQYF
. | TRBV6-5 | CASSYSPGMNTEAFF
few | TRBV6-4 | CASSDLPALSGGYTF
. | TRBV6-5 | CASKGTSGNEQYF
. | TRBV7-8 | CASSPRDRWDFSPLHF
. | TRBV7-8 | CASSSNRDMDQPQHF
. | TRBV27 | CASSLTPGTGGMEDTQYF
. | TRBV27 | CASRGQAAPGNSPLHF
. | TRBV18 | CASSPVGQGSILKLFF
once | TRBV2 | CASSPGLAIYNEQFF
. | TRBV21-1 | CASSFCARLDTQYF
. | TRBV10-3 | CAISRQGADTEAFF
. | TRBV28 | CASSRLAGASEQFF
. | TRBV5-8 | CASTSGPGGFSYEQYF
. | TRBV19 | CASSIRGQNQPQHF
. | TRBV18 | CASSAIEATQYF
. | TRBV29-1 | CSVAPGGKDTQYF
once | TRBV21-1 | CASSKYPEDEQFF
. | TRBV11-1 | CASSSRQGATYEQYF
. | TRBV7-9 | CASSYGTSGSLAGEQFF
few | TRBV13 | CASSLRQGAGEQYF
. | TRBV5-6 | CASSLVDGRANNEQFF
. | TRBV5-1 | CASTPGGTRGDTQYF
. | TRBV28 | CASSFRGKFYGYTF
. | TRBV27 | CASSLPGTGIYEQYF
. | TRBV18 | CASSSQATDTQYF
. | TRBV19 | CASSIGGGTGANVLTF
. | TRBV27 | CASSRTPGLATYEQYF
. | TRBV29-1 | CSVTERAANEKLFF